These T cell receptor beta chains were read from a single sample in a study of cytomegalovirus exposure and HLA in healthy donors. Method: immunoSEQ multiplex PCR; TCRdb's copy keeps in-frame clones and lacks some. The sample records 95,000 to 150,000 clones, around 67% being singletons. The specimen was PBMCs. Receptors originate from a man aged 60 to 75 in good health and CMV-seropositive. CDR3s include the opening cysteine and the closing phenylalanine or tryptophan. Fields, in order: D gene, V gene, J gene, clone size, CDR3 DNA, CDR3 protein. The D gene is left open where the match is weak. Size is stated for part of the rows, as once, few or many counts, or as a class when the clone is expanded.

D: .
V: TRBV11-2
J: TRBJ2-7
size: .
DNA: TGTGCCAGCAGCTTGACAGATTCCTACGAGCAGTACTTC
CDR3: CASSLTDSYEQYF

D: .
V: TRBV28
J: TRBJ1-1
size: .
DNA: TGTGCCAGCAGTTTAAGACAGATGAACACTGAAGCTTTCTTT
CDR3: CASSLRQMNTEAFF

D: TRBD1
V: TRBV5-4
J: TRBJ2-7
size: .
DNA: TGTGCCAGCAGCTTTGTCCGGACAGGAACCTACGAGCAGTACTTC
CDR3: CASSFVRTGTYEQYF

D: .
V: TRBV25-1
J: TRBJ2-3
size: .
DNA: TGTGCCAGCGCCCCGGGGGGCCGCACAGATACGCAGTATTTT
CDR3: CASAPGGRTDTQYF

D: .
V: TRBV30
J: TRBJ1-1
size: once
DNA: TGTGCCTGGAGTGCCGGACAGTATAGAACTGAAGCTTTCTTT
CDR3: CAWSAGQYRTEAFF

D: .
V: TRBV30
J: TRBJ1-4
size: .
DNA: TGTGCCTGGAGTGTAGGCGGGGGCAGTGAAAAACTGTTTTTT
CDR3: CAWSVGGGSEKLFF

D: .
V: TRBV5-1
J: TRBJ1-1
size: .
DNA: TGCGCCAGCAGCTTGGGGGCCGAGAACACTGAAGCTTTCTTT
CDR3: CASSLGAENTEAFF

D: .
V: TRBV6-6
J: TRBJ1-1
size: once
DNA: TGTGCCGCCGGAGGGAACAGTTTTAGTGCTGAAGCTTTCTTT
CDR3: CAAGGNSFSAEAFF

D: TRBD1
V: TRBV5-1
J: TRBJ2-7
size: .
DNA: TGCGCCAGCAGGAGGACAGGAGGTATCCACGAGCAGTACTTC
CDR3: CASRRTGGIHEQYF

D: TRBD1
V: TRBV6-6
J: TRBJ2-7
size: .
DNA: TGTGCCAGCAGTTACGCAGGGGGTGACTCCTACGAGCAGTACTTC
CDR3: CASSYAGGDSYEQYF

D: .
V: TRBV4-1
J: TRBJ2-5
size: .
DNA: TGCGCCAGCAGCCGGGGGGATAATCGGGAGACCCAGTACTTC
CDR3: CASSRGDNRETQYF

D: TRBD2
V: TRBV4-2
J: TRBJ2-6
size: .
DNA: TGTGCCAGCAGCCAAGGCCTGGGGGGGACTGGGGCCAACGTCCTGACTTTC
CDR3: CASSQGLGGTGANVLTF

D: TRBD2
V: TRBV11-2
J: TRBJ2-3
size: .
DNA: TGTGCCAGCAGCTTAGAACCCGAGCGGGGGGGCACAGATACGCAGTATTTT
CDR3: CASSLEPERGGTDTQYF

D: TRBD1
V: TRBV2
J: TRBJ1-1
size: .
DNA: TGTGCCAGCAGTTTGAATACAGGGGGGACTGAAGCTTTCTTT
CDR3: CASSLNTGGTEAFF

D: .
V: TRBV28
J: TRBJ1-5
size: .
DNA: TGTGCCAGCAGTTTAATGGTGGCGGGGCTCTATAGCAATCAGCCCCAGCATTTT
CDR3: CASSLMVAGLYSNQPQHF

D: TRBD1
V: TRBV4-1
J: TRBJ1-6
size: .
DNA: TGCGCCAGCAGCCAAGAAGGGGGCGCTTATTCACCCCTCCACTTT
CDR3: CASSQEGGAYSPLHF

D: TRBD1
V: TRBV10-3
J: TRBJ2-3
size: .
DNA: TGTGCCAGTGGACAGGGGACAGATACGCAGTATTTT
CDR3: CASGQGTDTQYF

D: TRBD1
V: TRBV6-5
J: TRBJ1-5
size: .
DNA: TGTGCCAGCAGTTACCCCAGGACAGGACGCAATCAGCCCCAGCATTTT
CDR3: CASSYPRTGRNQPQHF

D: .
V: TRBV7-9
J: TRBJ2-7
size: few
DNA: TGTTCCAGCAGCCGAATACTAGGACGCGAGCAGTACTTC
CDR3: CSSSRILGREQYF

D: .
V: TRBV18
J: TRBJ1-1
size: .
DNA: TGTGCCAGCTCACCCCGAGAGGGATTGAACACTGAAGCTTTCTTT
CDR3: CASSPREGLNTEAFF

D: .
V: TRBV30
J: TRBJ1-2
size: .
DNA: TGTGCCTGGAAGAGACTACCGGGCTATGGCTACACCTTC
CDR3: CAWKRLPGYGYTF

D: TRBD2
V: TRBV15
J: TRBJ2-7
size: .
DNA: TGTGCCACCAGCATTAGTAGCGGGGGGGGCTACGAGCAGTACTTC
CDR3: CATSISSGGGYEQYF

D: TRBD1
V: TRBV2
J: TRBJ2-7
size: .
DNA: TGTGCCAGCAGGTGGACAGGGGCCGAGCAGTACTTC
CDR3: CASRWTGAEQYF

D: .
V: TRBV10-3
J: TRBJ2-1
size: .
DNA: TGTGCCATCAGTGACGGGTCTACCTTACACGATGAGCAGTTCTTC
CDR3: CAISDGSTLHDEQFF

D: .
V: TRBV10-3
J: TRBJ2-6
size: few
DNA: TGTGCCATCAGTGAGATATCTGGGGCCAACGTCCTGACTTTC
CDR3: CAISEISGANVLTF

D: TRBD2
V: TRBV2
J: TRBJ2-2
size: .
DNA: TGTGCCAGCAGGGGACTAGCGGGGCGCGCCGGGGAGCTGTTTTTT
CDR3: CASRGLAGRAGELFF

D: .
V: TRBV4-1
J: TRBJ2-5
size: few
DNA: TGCGCCAGCAGCCAAGAACGGTTACTACAAGAGACCCAGTACTTC
CDR3: CASSQERLLQETQYF

D: .
V: TRBV5-6
J: TRBJ1-4
size: few
DNA: TGTGCCAGCAGCAGGGGGTTTAATGAAAAACTGTTTTTT
CDR3: CASSRGFNEKLFF

D: .
V: TRBV6-1
J: TRBJ1-5
size: .
DNA: TGTGCCAGCAGTGAGCTCGTCGGACGGGACAATCAGCCCCAGCATTTT
CDR3: CASSELVGRDNQPQHF

D: .
V: TRBV7-9
J: TRBJ1-1
size: .
DNA: TGTGCCAGCAGCTTGTCGGGCGGGCGTTGGATTCTCACCTCTGAAGCTTTCTTT
CDR3: CASSLSGGRWILTSEAFF

D: TRBD1
V: TRBV4-1
J: TRBJ2-7
size: few
DNA: TGCGCCAGCAGCCATCTCTTATCCCCCCCGGGACAGGGGCCAAACGAGCAGTACTTC
CDR3: CASSHLLSPPGQGPNEQYF

D: TRBD2
V: TRBV7-2
J: TRBJ2-5
size: .
DNA: TGTGCCAGCAGCTCAAGGGGGGCGGGGGGGGTGGAGACCCAGTACTTC
CDR3: CASSSRGAGGVETQYF

D: .
V: TRBV29-1
J: TRBJ2-2
size: .
DNA: TGCAGCGTTGGGGGGCGGGCGGCAAGTAACACCGGGGAGCTGTTTTTT
CDR3: CSVGGRAASNTGELFF

D: .
V: TRBV5-6
J: TRBJ2-7
size: .
DNA: TGTGCCAGCGTACCTTGGGGGGAATCCTACGAGCAGTACTTC
CDR3: CASVPWGESYEQYF

D: TRBD1
V: TRBV5-1
J: TRBJ2-7
size: .
DNA: TGCGCCAGCAGCACGACCGGGACAGAGTTCTACGAGCAGTACTTC
CDR3: CASSTTGTEFYEQYF

D: .
V: TRBV7-2
J: TRBJ2-5
size: .
DNA: TGTGCCAGCACCTTCGGGGACTCCTCCCAAGAGACCCAGTACTTC
CDR3: CASTFGDSSQETQYF

D: TRBD1
V: TRBV6-1
J: TRBJ2-3
size: .
DNA: TGTGCCAGCAGTAGGGGGGACAGGATATCGGATACGCAGTATTTT
CDR3: CASSRGDRISDTQYF

D: TRBD1
V: TRBV30
J: TRBJ1-3
size: .
DNA: TGTGCCTGGAGTGTACAGGGGCAGGGGAGAAACACCATATATTTT
CDR3: CAWSVQGQGRNTIYF

D: TRBD2
V: TRBV6-6
J: TRBJ2-1
size: .
DNA: TGTGCCAGCAGGACTAGCGGGGGACCTTACAATGAGCAGTTCTTC
CDR3: CASRTSGGPYNEQFF

D: TRBD1
V: TRBV11-2
J: TRBJ1-5
size: few
DNA: TGTGCCAGCAGCTTAGGAACCCTACAGGGGTTGGAGCCCCAGCATTTT
CDR3: CASSLGTLQGLEPQHF

D: .
V: TRBV7-3
J: TRBJ2-5
size: .
DNA: TGTGCCAGCAGCTTAACGTATAGCGGAGAGACCCAGTACTTC
CDR3: CASSLTYSGETQYF

D: TRBD2
V: TRBV10-3
J: TRBJ2-5
size: .
DNA: TGTGCCATCAGCCCCCGGGGGGGCGGGGGGGCTGGATTAGAAGAGACCCAGTACTTC
CDR3: CAISPRGGGGAGLEETQYF

D: .
V: TRBV6-1
J: TRBJ2-7
size: .
DNA: TGTGCCAGCAGTGAAAACGAGGGCATATCCTACGAGCAGTACTTC
CDR3: CASSENEGISYEQYF

D: .
V: TRBV7-2
J: TRBJ1-6
size: .
DNA: TGTGCCAGCAGCTTAGGAACGGGGGGAAATAATAATTCACCCCTCCACTTT
CDR3: CASSLGTGGNNNSPLHF

D: .
V: TRBV5-1
J: TRBJ2-7
size: .
DNA: TGCGCCAGCAGCTTGGCCCCCCTAGGATCGGAAGGCGAGCAGTACTTC
CDR3: CASSLAPLGSEGEQYF

D: TRBD1
V: TRBV2
J: TRBJ1-1
size: .
DNA: TGTGCCAGCATCAAAGGACAGGTCGAGAACACTGAAGCTTTCTTT
CDR3: CASIKGQVENTEAFF

D: TRBD2
V: TRBV28
J: TRBJ2-5
size: .
DNA: TGTGCCAGCAGTCAGGCAGGGACTAGCGTTGGGAAGACCCAGTACTTC
CDR3: CASSQAGTSVGKTQYF

D: .
V: TRBV10-1
J: TRBJ2-4
size: .
DNA: TGCGCCAGCAGTGAGTCGCTTTACGGCAAAAACATTCAGTACTTC
CDR3: CASSESLYGKNIQYF